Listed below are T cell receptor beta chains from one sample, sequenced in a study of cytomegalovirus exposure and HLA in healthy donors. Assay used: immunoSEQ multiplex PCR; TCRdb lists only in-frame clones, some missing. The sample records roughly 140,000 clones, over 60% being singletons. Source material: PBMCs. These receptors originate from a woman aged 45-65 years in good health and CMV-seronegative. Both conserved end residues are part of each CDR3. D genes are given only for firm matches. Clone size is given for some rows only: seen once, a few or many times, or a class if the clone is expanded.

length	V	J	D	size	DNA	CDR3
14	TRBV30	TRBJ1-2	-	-	TGTGCCTGGAGTGCCCGGTGGGCAGACTATGGCTACACCTTC	CAWSARWADYGYTF
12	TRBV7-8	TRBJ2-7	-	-	TGTGCCAGCAGCGACAGTGTGGGCGAGCAGTACTTC	CASSDSVGEQYF
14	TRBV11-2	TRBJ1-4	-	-	TGTGCCAGCAGCTTAGTTCTAGAGACAGCAAAACTGTTTTTT	CASSLVLETAKLFF
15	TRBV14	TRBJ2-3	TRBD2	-	TGTGCCAGCAGCCGACTAGCGGGGGGCACAGATACGCAGTATTTT	CASSRLAGGTDTQYF
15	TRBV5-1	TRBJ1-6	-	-	TGCGCCAGCAGCTTGGGGGGGCTCTACAATTCACCCCTCCACTTT	CASSLGGLYNSPLHF
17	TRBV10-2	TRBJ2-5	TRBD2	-	TGCGCCAGCAGTGAGACTAGCGGGGGAGGCCTCGAAGAGGCCCAGTACTTC	CASSETSGGGLEEAQYF
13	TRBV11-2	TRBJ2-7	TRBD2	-	TGTGCCAGCAGTCTGAGCGGGGGATACGAGCAGTACTTC	CASSLSGGYEQYF
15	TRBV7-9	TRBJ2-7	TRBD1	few	TGTGCCAGCAGCTTAAGTACAGGGGGCTCCTACGAGCAGTACTTC	CASSLSTGGSYEQYF
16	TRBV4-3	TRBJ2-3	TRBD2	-	TGCGCCAGCAGCCAAGCTAGCGGGGGGGCAAGAGATACGCAGTATTTT	CASSQASGGARDTQYF
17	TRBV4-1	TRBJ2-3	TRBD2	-	TGCGCCAGCAGCCAAGAAGGTAGCGGGGGGCGGGGAGATACGCAGTATTTT	CASSQEGSGGRGDTQYF
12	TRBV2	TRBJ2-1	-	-	TGTGCCAGCAGGGGTCTAGTCAGTGAGCAGTTCTTC	CASRGLVSEQFF
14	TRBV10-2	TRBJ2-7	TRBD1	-	TGCGCCAGCAATCACAGGGGCCCCTCCTACGAGCAGTACTTC	CASNHRGPSYEQYF
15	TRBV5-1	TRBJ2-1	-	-	TGCGCCAGCAGCTTGGCCGCGCGCTCCTACAATGAGCAGTTCTTC	CASSLAARSYNEQFF
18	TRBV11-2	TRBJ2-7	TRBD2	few	TGTGCCAGCAGCACTTACAGGACTAGCGGGGGGCGAGCCTACGAGCAGTACTTC	CASSTYRTSGGRAYEQYF
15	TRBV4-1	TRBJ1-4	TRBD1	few	TGCGCCAGCAGCCCTCCCCCCCAGGGGGAAGAAAAACTGTTTTTT	CASSPPPQGEEKLFF
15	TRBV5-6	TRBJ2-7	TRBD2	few	TGTGCCAGCAGCTTGACCTGGCGGGGGGGCTACGAGCAGTACTTC	CASSLTWRGGYEQYF
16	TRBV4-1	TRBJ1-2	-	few	TGCGCCAGCAGCCAAGTAGATGCGGGGGAGGTCTATGGCTACACCTTC	CASSQVDAGEVYGYTF
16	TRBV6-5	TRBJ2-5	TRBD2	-	TGTGCCAGCAGTTACTTGCGGGGGGCGATACAAGAGACCCAGTACTTC	CASSYLRGAIQETQYF
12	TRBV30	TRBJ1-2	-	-	TGTGCCTGGAGTGTTTCAGAGGAGGGCTACACCTTC	CAWSVSEEGYTF
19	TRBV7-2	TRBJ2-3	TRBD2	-	TGTGCCAGCAGCTCCCAAACTAGCGGGGGCACCTCTGGCACAGATACGCAGTATTTT	CASSSQTSGGTSGTDTQYF
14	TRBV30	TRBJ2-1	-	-	TGTGCCTGGTCCCCAGACCACGGGGGATATGAGCAGTTCTTC	CAWSPDHGGYEQFF
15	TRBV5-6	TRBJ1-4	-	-	TGTGCCAGCAGCTTGGTAGGAGCAACTAATGAAAAACTGTTTTTT	CASSLVGATNEKLFF
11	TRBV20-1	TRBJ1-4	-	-	TGCGTTACAGGGACAAATGAAAAACTGTTTTTT	CVTGTNEKLFF
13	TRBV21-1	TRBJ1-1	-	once	TGTGCCAGCAGCAAAACAGCGAACACTGAAGCTTTCTTT	CASSKTANTEAFF
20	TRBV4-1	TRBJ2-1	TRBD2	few	TGCGCCAGCAGCCAAGGGTTCGGGTCTAGCGGGAGGAGCTCCTACAATGAGCAGTTCTTC	CASSQGFGSSGRSSYNEQFF
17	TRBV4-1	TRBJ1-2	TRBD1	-	TGCGCCAGCAGCCAAGGACGGGACAGGGGGTACTTTAATGGCTACACCTTC	CASSQGRDRGYFNGYTF
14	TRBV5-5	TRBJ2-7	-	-	TGTGCCAGCAGCTTGGAGCAGGACTACTACGAGCAGTACTTC	CASSLEQDYYEQYF
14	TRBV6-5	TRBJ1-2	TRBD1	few	TGTGCCAGCAGGGTTACAGGGGGCGTCTATGGCTACACCTTC	CASRVTGGVYGYTF
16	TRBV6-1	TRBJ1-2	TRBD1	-	TGTGCCAGCAGTGAAGTTGGGGACAGGGGGAGGGATGGCTACACCTTC	CASSEVGDRGRDGYTF
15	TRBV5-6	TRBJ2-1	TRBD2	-	TGTGCCAGCAGCTTGTCGGTAGCGGGGTACAATGAGCAGTTCTTC	CASSLSVAGYNEQFF
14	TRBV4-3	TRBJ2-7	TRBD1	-	TGCGCCAGCAGCCAAGACGAGGGGGCTGACGAGCAGTACTTC	CASSQDEGADEQYF
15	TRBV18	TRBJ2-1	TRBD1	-	TGTGCCAGCTCACCCCTAGGGACAGGGATCAATGAGCAGTTCTTC	CASSPLGTGINEQFF
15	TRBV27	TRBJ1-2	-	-	TGTGCCAGCAGCTGGGCGAGGGGAGGGGAGTATGGCTACACCTTC	CASSWARGGEYGYTF
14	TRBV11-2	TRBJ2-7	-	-	TGTGCCAGCAGCTTAGACCAGGGCTCCTACGAGCAGTACTTC	CASSLDQGSYEQYF
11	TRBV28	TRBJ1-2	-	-	TGTGCCAGCAGTCCCAGGAGGGGCTACACCTTC	CASSPRRGYTF
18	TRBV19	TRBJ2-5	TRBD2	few	TGTGCCAGTAGTTCAAAGACTAGCGGGGGCCGCCGTTGGGAGACCCAGTACTTC	CASSSKTSGGRRWETQYF
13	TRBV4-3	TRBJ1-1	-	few	TGCGCCAGCAGCGGGCTCTTGAACACTGAAGCTTTCTTT	CASSGLLNTEAFF
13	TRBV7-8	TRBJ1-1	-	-	TGTGCCAGCAGCTCATCATCGGATGGGCGAGCTTTCTTT	CASSSSSDGRAFF
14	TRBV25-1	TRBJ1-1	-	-	TGTGCCAGCAGTGAACGCGGAGGGAACACTGAAGCTTTCTTT	CASSERGGNTEAFF
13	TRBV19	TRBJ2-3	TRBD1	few	TGTGCCAGTAGGGGACAGGGCACAGATACGCAGTATTTT	CASRGQGTDTQYF
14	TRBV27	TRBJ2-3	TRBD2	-	TGTGCCAGCAGACCTAGCGGGGGGGGAGATACGCAGTATTTT	CASRPSGGGDTQYF
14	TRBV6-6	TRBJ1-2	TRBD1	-	TGTGCCAGCAGTTCGGACAGGGGGCTCTATGGCTACACCTTC	CASSSDRGLYGYTF
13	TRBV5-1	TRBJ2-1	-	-	TGCGCCAGCAGCGAGACAGGCTACAATGAGCAGTTCTTC	CASSETGYNEQFF
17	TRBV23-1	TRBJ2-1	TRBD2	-	TGCGCCAGCAGTTCCCGTGAGGGAGGGAGCTCCTACAATGAGCAGTTCTTC	CASSSREGGSSYNEQFF
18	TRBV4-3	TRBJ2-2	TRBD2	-	TGCGCCAGCAGCCAAGAGGTAACTAGCGGGGGGAACACCGGGGAGCTGTTTTTT	CASSQEVTSGGNTGELFF
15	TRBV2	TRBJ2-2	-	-	TGTGCCAGCAGTGAACACAGGGCGAACACCGGGGAGCTGTTTTTT	CASSEHRANTGELFF
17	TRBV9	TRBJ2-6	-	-	TGTGCCAGCAGCGCCCAACGCAGGGCCTCTGGGGCCAACGTCCTGACTTTC	CASSAQRRASGANVLTF
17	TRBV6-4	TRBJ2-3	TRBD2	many	TGTGCCAGCAGTGACAGTAGCGGGGGGACCAGCACAGATACGCAGTATTTT	CASSDSSGGTSTDTQYF
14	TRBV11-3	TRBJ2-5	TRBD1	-	TGTGCCAGCAGCTTAGCCCAGGGGGTAGAGACCCAGTACTTC	CASSLAQGVETQYF
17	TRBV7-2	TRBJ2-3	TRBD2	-	TGTGCCAGCAGCATACTCACTAGCGGGGTGAGCACAGATACGCAGTATTTT	CASSILTSGVSTDTQYF
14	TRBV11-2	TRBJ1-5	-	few	TGTGCCAGCAGCTTATCGGGGGATAGTCAGCCCCAGCATTTT	CASSLSGDSQPQHF
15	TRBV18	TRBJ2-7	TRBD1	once	TGTGCCAGCTCACCACCACAGGGGGCCCTCTACGAGCAGTACTTC	CASSPPQGALYEQYF
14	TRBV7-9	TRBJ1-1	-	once	TGTGCCAGCAGCCACGGAAGGGGGAACACTGAAGCTTTCTTT	CASSHGRGNTEAFF